The clone carrying this TCR beta chain was seen many times. Antigen unknown. The sample comes from a study of breast tumors, draining lymph nodes, adjacent tissues. V lost 3 bases to trimming and J lost 3 bases; unmatched junction nucleotides: 8. This CDR3 comprises 15 residues. Germline V gene data show CDR1 as DFQATT and CDR2 as SNEGSKA (reference sequence). TCRdb reprocessed the multiplex PCR reads via MiXCR and lists one record per CDR3 protein. The table records some 97,000 distinct CDR3 sequences, over 20% of them present only once. Study-level points and caveats: Data only fit, rather than demonstrated, lymph node origin of most tumor T cells. Data fit most tumor T cells coming from lymph node, expanding in tumor. Tumor TCR diversity was below lymph nodes but above nontumor tissue. Luminal-like breast cancer showed significantly higher tumor–nontumor repertoire similarity than basal-like.

Samples came from axillary lymph nodes draining the breast cancer. The receptor was isolated from a female donor with breast cancer. Some clones in this sample may be carry-over from other donors' samples. The chain links TRBV20-1 to TRBJ2-3; 8 positions match TRBD2. Sample: axillary lymph node tissue. The CDR3 coding sequence is TGCAGTGCTAGCAGAACAGCGGGGGAAACAGATACGCAGTATTTT. Encoded protein: CSASRTAGETDTQYF.